A selection of T cell receptor beta chains follows, all from one sample in a study of T-cell memory formation after mild COVID-19. TCRdb re-called the 5' RACE reads through MiXCR, storing one row per CDR3 protein. The sample holds approximately 300,000 distinct CDR3 sequences; roughly a fifth are singletons and the top ten take around 20%. Material for sequencing was PBMCs or a T cell subset sorted from them (not recorded which). These receptor sequences come from a man aged 18-30 years who had mild COVID-19 (a few samples of this study predate the infection). Cell type and time point are not known. CDR3s include the opening cysteine and the closing phenylalanine or tryptophan. The D gene is left open where the match is weak. Where a row states a size, it is once, few, many or the class of an expanded clone; other rows omit it.

cdr3_nt cdr3_aa d_call j_call clone_size v_call
TGTGCCAGCAGCGGGGACGGATGGAACACTGAAGCTTTCTTT CASSGDGWNTEAFF NA TRBJ1-1 NA TRBV9
TGTGCCAGCAGTCGGACCGGGACAGGGGGCAATGAGCAGTTCTTC CASSRTGTGGNEQFF TRBD1 TRBJ2-1 NA TRBV2
TGCAGTGCCGAAAGGGGAAACACTGAAGCTTTCTTT CSAERGNTEAFF NA TRBJ1-1 NA TRBV20-1
TGCGCCAGCAGCCAAGCGCCCGGCCTCGGAGAGACCCAGTACTTC CASSQAPGLGETQYF NA TRBJ2-5 NA TRBV4-1
TGTGCCAGCAGCCAGGCGGGGGGGCGAGAGACCCAGTACTTC CASSQAGGRETQYF TRBD2 TRBJ2-5 NA TRBV7-2
TGCTCCAGCAGCTTGGCCCGGGGGCTTACCTACGAGCAGTACTTC CSSSLARGLTYEQYF NA TRBJ2-7 NA TRBV5-1
TGTGCCAGCAGTCAAGCGGGGCTTAATCAAGAGACCCAGTACTTC CASSQAGLNQETQYF TRBD2 TRBJ2-5 few TRBV3-1
TGTGCCAGCAGTAGGGGAGGGAGGGACAGAGAAGCTTTCTTT CASSRGGRDREAFF TRBD1 TRBJ1-1 once TRBV7-8
TGTGCCAGCAGGGTTGACACTGAAGCTTTCTTT CASRVDTEAFF NA TRBJ1-1 NA TRBV28
TGTGCCAGCAGTCAAACTACAGGGGGCCATGGCTACACCTTC CASSQTTGGHGYTF TRBD1 TRBJ1-2 NA TRBV7-2
TGCGCCAGCAGCCAAGATGATTACAGCTCTGGAAACACCATATATTTT CASSQDDYSSGNTIYF NA TRBJ1-3 NA TRBV4-3
TGTGCCAGCAGTTGGGACAGCTCCTACGAGCAGTACTTC CASSWDSSYEQYF TRBD1 TRBJ2-7 many TRBV7-8
TGCAGTGCTAGAGACCCGGCGAGAGGCCCCGGCACAGATACGCAGTATTTT CSARDPARGPGTDTQYF NA TRBJ2-3 many TRBV20-1
TGTGCCAGCAGCTCACAAGAGACCCAGTACTTC CASSSQETQYF NA TRBJ2-5 medium-sized TRBV7-2
TGTGCCAGCAGCTTAGGGACACTCTCCTACAATGAGCAGTTCTTC CASSLGTLSYNEQFF NA TRBJ2-1 NA TRBV11-2
TGTGCCAGCCGAATCGATGAGCAGTTCTTC CASRIDEQFF NA TRBJ2-1 once TRBV2
TGCGCCAGCAGCTTGACAGGGTCGAATACAGATACGCAGTATTTT CASSLTGSNTDTQYF NA TRBJ2-3 NA TRBV5-1
TGCGCCAGCAGCTTCCCGACAGGACAGAGGCAAGAGACCCAGTACTTC CASSFPTGQRQETQYF NA TRBJ2-5 NA TRBV5-1
TGCGCCAGCAGCCGCGCCAGGGGGTCAGATGAGCAGTTCTTC CASSRARGSDEQFF TRBD1 TRBJ2-1 few TRBV5-1
TGTGCCATCAGTGAGTCTGCCGGCCGGGGAATAGGAAACACCATATATTTT CAISESAGRGIGNTIYF NA TRBJ1-3 few TRBV10-3
TGTGCCAGCAGCTTGGACACTAGCGGGGGGTACGTCGGGGAGCTGTTTTTT CASSLDTSGGYVGELFF TRBD2 TRBJ2-2 NA TRBV5-5